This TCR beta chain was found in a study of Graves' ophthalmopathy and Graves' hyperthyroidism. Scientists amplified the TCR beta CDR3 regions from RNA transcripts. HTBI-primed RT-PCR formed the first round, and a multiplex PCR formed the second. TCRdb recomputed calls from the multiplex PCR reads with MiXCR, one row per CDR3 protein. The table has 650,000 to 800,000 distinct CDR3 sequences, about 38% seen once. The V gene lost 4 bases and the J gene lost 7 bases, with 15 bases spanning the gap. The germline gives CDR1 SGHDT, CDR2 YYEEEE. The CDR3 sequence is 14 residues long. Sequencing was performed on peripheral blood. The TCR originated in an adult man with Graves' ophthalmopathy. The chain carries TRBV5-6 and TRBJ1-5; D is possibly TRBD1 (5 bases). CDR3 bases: TGTGCCAGCAGCCTTGCGCTGGGGCACCAGCCCCAGCATTTT. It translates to CASSLALGHQPQHF.